These T cell receptor beta chains were read from a single sample in a study of identical twins. TCRdb reprocessed the 5' RACE reads via MiXCR and lists one record per CDR3 protein. The sample comprises 520,000 or so distinct CDR3 sequences, 20% to 25% of which are singletons, and 0.91% rests with the top ten. A further study also used this sample, focusing on T cells expressing NK-cell markers.

Sequencing input: CD4+ T cells sorted from blood. These receptors all come from a woman younger than 30 in good health. Both conserved end residues are part of each CDR3. D genes are given only for firm matches. Clone size is not always given. Where it is, it says once, few, many or a class for expanded clones.

once | NA | TRBJ1-1 | TRBV7-2 | 15 | TGTGCCAGCAGTTCTGGGAGGTGGGTAGGCACTGAAGCTTTCTTT | CASSSGRWVGTEAFF
few | NA | TRBJ2-7 | TRBV6-2/TRBV6-3 | 14 | TGTGCCAGCAACGACGCGGGAACCCCAAACGAGCAGTACTTC | CASNDAGTPNEQYF
NA | NA | TRBJ2-7 | TRBV7-9 | 17 | TGTGCCAGCAGCCCCCCCACCGGCAGACAGAACTCCTACGAGCAGTACTTC | CASSPPTGRQNSYEQYF
NA | NA | TRBJ2-7 | TRBV5-1 | 13 | TGCGCCAGAAGTCGGAGCGGAGTATACGAGCAGTACTTC | CARSRSGVYEQYF
few | NA | TRBJ2-7 | TRBV20-1 | 12 | TGCAGTCTTCTACGGGGGGCCCACGAGCAGTACTTC | CSLLRGAHEQYF
NA | NA | TRBJ1-1 | TRBV6-5 | 12 | TGTGCCAGCAGGCTAGGGAACACTGAAGCTTTCTTT | CASRLGNTEAFF
few | NA | TRBJ1-6 | TRBV10-3 | 13 | TGTGCCATCAGTGAGGCAGGGGACTCACCCCTCCACTTT | CAISEAGDSPLHF
NA | NA | TRBJ1-2 | TRBV6-5 | 14 | TGTGCCAGCAGTTACTCGCGGCAGGGATATGGCTACACCTTC | CASSYSRQGYGYTF
few | NA | TRBJ1-3 | TRBV6-5 | 14 | TGTGCCAGCAGTTCCGAGGACTCTGGAAACACCATATATTTT | CASSSEDSGNTIYF
few | NA | TRBJ2-1 | TRBV14 | 12 | TGTGCCAGCAGCCAGCTCATAAATGAGCAGTTCTTC | CASSQLINEQFF
few | NA | TRBJ2-2 | TRBV9 | 15 | TGTGCCAGCAGCGTCGTTGGGGGAATCACCGGGGAGCTGTTTTTT | CASSVVGGITGELFF
few | TRBD1 | TRBJ1-4 | TRBV5-1 | 16 | TGCGCCAGCAGCTTTTCCTCCGGGACAGGGATTGAAAAACTGTTTTTT | CASSFSSGTGIEKLFF
few | TRBD2 | TRBJ2-3 | TRBV20-1 | 14 | TGCAGTGCAACGCTAGCGGGCGTCACCAATACGCAGTATTTT | CSATLAGVTNTQYF
NA | NA | TRBJ2-2 | TRBV20-1 | 16 | TGCAGTGCTAGAATAGGTCTAGCAGCGAACACCGGGGAGCTGTTTTTT | CSARIGLAANTGELFF
NA | NA | TRBJ2-7 | TRBV7-6 | 16 | TGTGCCAGCAGCTTAAATCTGGGGCCCATAGGCAGCGAGCAGTACTTC | CASSLNLGPIGSEQYF
once | NA | TRBJ1-2 | TRBV19 | 13 | TGTGCCAGTAGAACTACAGGAGACTATGGCTACACCTTC | CASRTTGDYGYTF
many | TRBD2 | TRBJ2-1 | TRBV5-1 | 15 | TGCGCCAGCAGCTCGCCCGGGACTACGTACAATGAGCAGTTCTTC | CASSSPGTTYNEQFF
few | TRBD2 | TRBJ2-3 | TRBV11-2 | 19 | TGTGCCAGCAGCCCCCGCCCCGGGACTAGCGGGAGTATGAGAGATACGCAGTATTTT | CASSPRPGTSGSMRDTQYF
NA | NA | TRBJ2-3 | TRBV12-5 | 17 | TGTGCTAGTGGTATGGGGATGAGCGTGTCCAGCACAGATACGCAGTATTTT | CASGMGMSVSSTDTQYF
NA | NA | TRBJ2-7 | TRBV12-3/TRBV12-4 | 15 | TGTGCCAGCAGTTCCGGGACAAGAGGCCCCTACGAGCAGTACTTC | CASSSGTRGPYEQYF
NA | NA | TRBJ1-2 | TRBV5-1 | 13 | TGCGCCAGCAGCCTCGGCTTGAGGGTTGGCTACACCTTC | CASSLGLRVGYTF
NA | TRBD2 | TRBJ2-2 | TRBV10-3 | 18 | TGTGCCATCAGGAGCGGACTAGCGGGAAGTGCGAACACCGGGGAGCTGTTTTTT | CAIRSGLAGSANTGELFF
many | NA | TRBJ2-7 | TRBV18 | 14 | TGTGCCAGCTCACCGTCGCCGGGTTTCTACGAGCAGTACTTC | CASSPSPGFYEQYF
NA | NA | TRBJ2-1 | TRBV9 | 12 | TGTGCCAGCAGCGCAGGGGGGTATGAGCAGTTCTTC | CASSAGGYEQFF
NA | TRBD1 | TRBJ1-1 | TRBV10-3 | 15 | TGTGCCATCAGCCCGGACAGGGCTGGAAGTGCTGAAGCTTTCTTT | CAISPDRAGSAEAFF
few | NA | TRBJ1-1 | TRBV20-1 | 11 | TGCAGTGCCAAGACCCGTTTGGCAGCTTTCTTT | CSAKTRLAAFF
few | TRBD2 | TRBJ2-2 | TRBV10-3 | 19 | TGTGCCATCAGTGAATTGGGAAGGACTAGCGGGGGGAACACCGGGGAGCTGTTTTTT | CAISELGRTSGGNTGELFF
NA | TRBD2 | TRBJ2-1 | TRBV11-2 | 18 | TGTGCCAGCAGGAGACTAGCGAAGACCCCGAATACCTACAATGAGCAGTTCTTC | CASRRLAKTPNTYNEQFF
few | TRBD2 | TRBJ2-3 | TRBV13 | 12 | TGTGCCAGCAGCTCCGGGGGGATTACGCAGTATTTT | CASSSGGITQYF
NA | TRBD2 | TRBJ2-7 | TRBV5-1 | 15 | TGCGCCAGCAGCCCCTCGGGCGGGAGGTTAGACGAGCAGTACTTC | CASSPSGGRLDEQYF
NA | NA | TRBJ1-2 | TRBV20-1 | 17 | TGCAGTGCTAGAGGTGGCCCGGGACACCAGAATTTATATGGCTACACCTTC | CSARGGPGHQNLYGYTF
NA | NA | TRBJ1-6 | TRBV2 | 14 | TGTGCCAGCAGTGAAGCGCTTCGAGGTTCACCCCTCCACTTT | CASSEALRGSPLHF
NA | NA | TRBJ1-4 | TRBV29-1 | 15 | TGCAGCGCGAGGGGGGATTTTATGCTTGGGGAAAAACTGTTTTTT | CSARGDFMLGEKLFF
few | NA | TRBJ1-6 | TRBV3-1 | 15 | TGTGCCAGCAGCCAAGATCTCAGACGTAATTCACCCCTCCACTTT | CASSQDLRRNSPLHF
NA | TRBD2 | TRBJ2-3 | TRBV6-1 | 16 | TGTGCCAGCAGCACCCTAGCGGGGATCGGCACAGATACGCAGTATTTT | CASSTLAGIGTDTQYF
few | TRBD1 | TRBJ2-7 | TRBV10-3 | 14 | TGTGCCATCTTCGCCGGGACAGGTTCCTACGAGCAGTACTTC | CAIFAGTGSYEQYF
NA | NA | TRBJ2-2 | TRBV5-1 | 16 | TGCGCCAGCAGCTTGGCGGCAGGGCCCACCGCCGGGGAGCTGTTTTTT | CASSLAAGPTAGELFF
few | TRBD2 | TRBJ2-5 | TRBV5-1 | 14 | TGCGCCAGCAGACTAGCGGACTTACAAGAGACCCAGTACTTC | CASRLADLQETQYF
NA | NA | TRBJ2-1 | TRBV10-1 | 10 | TGCGCCACCATTGGTGGTGAGCAGTTCTTC | CATIGGEQFF
NA | NA | TRBJ1-1 | TRBV5-1 | 14 | TGCGCCAGCAGCGCACAGGATGCGAACACTGAAGCTTTCTTT | CASSAQDANTEAFF
NA | NA | TRBJ2-3 | TRBV12-5 | 18 | TGTGCTAGTGGTCCCAAAGGAAAAGTACAATACTATACAGATACGCAGTATTTT | CASGPKGKVQYYTDTQYF
NA | TRBD2 | TRBJ2-7 | TRBV5-6 | 16 | TGTGCCAGCAGCTTGCGCTATACTAGCGGGAAGGGCGAGCAGTACTTC | CASSLRYTSGKGEQYF
few | TRBD2 | TRBJ2-1 | TRBV20-1 | 16 | TGCAGTGCTAGAGATTGGGCGGGAGGGTCCTACAATGAGCAGTTCTTC | CSARDWAGGSYNEQFF
NA | NA | TRBJ2-7 | TRBV12-3/TRBV12-4 | 13 | TGTGCCAGCAGTTCCCGGCAACCCTACGAGCAGTACTTC | CASSSRQPYEQYF
few | NA | TRBJ2-4 | TRBV7-9 | 11 | TGTGCCAGCACCCCGTTGGACATTCAGTACTTC | CASTPLDIQYF
NA | NA | TRBJ2-7 | TRBV6-5 | 15 | TGTGCCAGCAGTTACTCGAGGAGGGCAAACTACGAGCAGTACTTC | CASSYSRRANYEQYF
NA | NA | TRBJ2-2 | TRBV21-1 | 18 | TGTGCCAGCAGCAAAAAGCCGGGACTAGCGGGCCCAACCGGGGAGCTGTTTTTT | CASSKKPGLAGPTGELFF
NA | TRBD2 | TRBJ2-1 | TRBV5-1 | 17 | TGCGCCAGCAGGCCGGGACTAGCGGGAGCAGAAGGCAATGAGCAGTTCTTC | CASRPGLAGAEGNEQFF
few | NA | TRBJ1-1 | TRBV25-1 | 11 | TGTGCCAGCGTCATGAACACTGAAGCTTTCTTT | CASVMNTEAFF
NA | NA | TRBJ2-2 | TRBV7-2 | 14 | TGTGCCAGCAGCCCCCGCTACAACACCGGGGAGCTGTTTTTT | CASSPRYNTGELFF
many | NA | TRBJ1-1 | TRBV3-1 | 14 | TGTGCCAGCAGCCCGTGGGGGGAGAACACTGAAGCTTTCTTT | CASSPWGENTEAFF
NA | NA | TRBJ2-3 | TRBV11-1 | 19 | TGTGCCAGCAGCTTAGTTCATTGGGGAAGGGACCGACCCACAGATACGCAGTATTTT | CASSLVHWGRDRPTDTQYF
NA | NA | TRBJ1-3 | TRBV2 | 14 | TGTGCCAGCAGGGCCGAATCCTCTGGAAACACCATATATTTT | CASRAESSGNTIYF
NA | NA | TRBJ1-1 | TRBV19 | 13 | TGTGCCAGTCAAAAGTGGGGGTACACTGAAGCTTTCTTT | CASQKWGYTEAFF